This T cell receptor (beta chain) came from a study of control samples from healthy donors and cancer patients. The method was immunoSEQ multiplex PCR; TCRdb's version includes in-frame clones alone and lacks a portion of them. The repertoire holds about 120,000 clones, with approximately 90% as singletons. The CDR3 loop spans 14 amino acids. Trimming pared 1 base from V and 0 bases from J, leaving 6 bases between. Germline V gene data show CDR1 as LNHNV and CDR2 as YYDKDF (reference sequence). The V gene is TRBV15, the J gene TRBJ1-1; D gene unclear. Sequenced material: PBMCs. The sequence came from a woman aged 45-65 years with colorectal cancer. The DNA for the CDR3 is TGTGCCACCAGCAGAGGCGGGCTGAACACTGAAGCTTTCTTT. Amino acids: CATSRGGLNTEAFF.